This TCR beta chain came from a study of T cells after yellow fever vaccination (dated by TCRdb to the late 2010s). Some background on the complete study: The SMART-Seq v4 Ultra Low Input RNA kit was used to prepare libraries from fractions with low cell numbers. Bulk TCR alpha and beta repertoires were sequenced longitudinally to track T-cell clones before and after primary and booster YFV17D yellow fever vaccination. The cohort comprised two healthy male donors, one aged 18 to 30 and one aged 30 to 40 years. Blood was collected at multiple timepoints before and after primary and secondary immunization, and bulk PBMC replicates and cell subsets were isolated.

TCR cDNA was synthesized by 5'RACE template switching, which introduced a universal primer site and unique molecular identifiers. Priming for cDNA synthesis came from both the TCR alpha and TCR beta constant segments. Two PCR steps were used to amplify libraries, with sample barcodes and sequencing adapters being added in the second step. Sequencing of libraries was done on Illumina HiSeq 2500 (2x100 bp) or NovaSeq (2x150 bp). On the authors' methods: MIGEC handled demultiplexing of reads and collapsing into UMI consensus sequences, while MiXCR performed V(D)J alignment. Vaccine-responding clonotypes were identified with edgeR using replicate PBMC samples, with FDR below 0.01 and a log2 fold change above 5 up to day 15 being required. Bulk clonotypes were assigned CD4 or CD8 identity according to which sequenced CD4 or CD8 repertoire held them at higher abundance. TCRdb reprocessed the public reads (quality trimming at Q25 with fastp, clone calling with MiXCR) and kept in-frame beta chains. Every entry covers one CDR3 protein and lists the most common genes and DNA from its rows. V and J calls and clone size were set by TCRdb, not the authors. Here the sample has 250,000 to 350,000 distinct CDR3 sequences; 6.8% occur a single time. Over 15% of the sample is taken by the ten largest.

The germline V gene gives CDR1 as SQVTM and CDR2 as ANQGSEA. Taken from cysteine to phenylalanine, the CDR3 has 15 residues. CDR3 DNA is the only sequence kept; it has 45 bases, read in frame from the first base. V is clipped by 2 bases and J by 2 bases, and the sequence between their germline boundaries is 14 bases long. Note on this clonotype: The antigen it recognizes is unknown. Base qualities are not recorded, but no much larger clone differs from it by a single base.

The investigation overall reported the following: Compared with the primary T-cell response, the secondary T-cell response was weaker but faster, peaking on day 5 rather than day 15. Most clones expanded after primary vaccination (almost 97% of CD4 and roughly 88% of CD8) were re-detected after the booster, suggesting that broad memory maintenance occurred. Because only two donors were included in the study, the extent to which the findings can be generalized is limited. FACS-sorted repertoires could contain abundant contaminating clonotypes from the bulk population, so computational filtering was required. A small fraction of clonotypes showed up in both the CD4 and CD8 compartments, probably as a result of convergent recombination.

What the treatment or condition label conveys for this sample: live attenuated yellow fever vaccine strain. Two biological replicates of bulk PBMCs were collected at each blood-draw timepoint. A standard Ficoll-Paque protocol was used to isolate PBMCs from peripheral blood. RNA was extracted with TriZol from bulk PBMCs, CD4 and CD8 fractions, and dextramer-positive and dextramer-negative fractions. The clonotype originates from a man between 18 and 35 years old who received the YFV17D yellow fever vaccine. Material: PBMCs, obtained about 49 days after the first yellow fever vaccination. The sequence joins TRBV29-1 to TRBJ2-3; 5 matching bases give a weak D call of TRBD1. This receptor has the CDR3 CSVESTGYSTDTQYF. Here is the DNA: TGCAGCGTTGAAAGCACAGGATATTCCACAGATACGCAGTATTTT.